This TCR beta chain is drawn from a study of blood T cell repertoires in COVID-19. Overall study: COVID-19 samples, acute and convalescent, were from the United States, Italy and Spain. In each case, the material was cDNA or gDNA derived from T cells, B-cell-depleted T cells, or PBMCs.

The repertoire was sequenced with immunoSEQ multiplex PCR; TCRdb's copy has only in-frame clones and lacks some. The table includes some 150,000 clones, approximately 80% detected once. From germline, CDR1 is MGHDK and CDR2 SYGVNS. The CDR3 totals 14 residues. With 8 bases removed from V and 4 bases from J, the gap between germline ends came to 16 bases. This TCR came from a human donor in a cohort sampled during active COVID-19. The chain recombines TRBV25-1 with TRBJ2-3, with D possibly TRBD2 on 6 matching bases. Sequencing input: peripheral blood. This CDR3 reads CASDDGGPPDTQYF. As DNA, the CDR3 is TGTGCCAGCGATGACGGAGGGCCCCCAGATACGCAGTATTTT.